This TCR beta chain was identified in a study of cytomegalovirus exposure and HLA in healthy donors. Worth noting for this clone: What it recognizes is unknown.

Study-level points and caveats: Follow-up analysis later connected one missense variant in DCLRE1C with trimming of TCR beta V- and J-genes. Reportedly, a later analysis found an Asian-associated ancestry cluster had fewer N-insertions than the roughly 700-donor mean. For cytomegalovirus status, the classifier reportedly gave diagnoses with high specificity and sensitivity.

Samples came from healthy bone marrow donors. The PCR made use of 60 Vbeta and 13 Jbeta primers. The assay was immunoSEQ multiplex PCR, and TCRdb's table has in-frame clones only and misses some. This sample has approximately 100,000 clones, with roughly 80% found just once. V dropped 5 bases and J dropped 8; count of bases not matched to a gene: 8. The CDR3 loop spans 13 amino acids. Germline loops: CDR1 SGHTA, CDR2 FQGTGA. V usage is TRBV7-3 and J usage is TRBJ1-2; 7 bases map to TRBD1. This receptor was taken from a woman aged 40 to 50 in good health and CMV-seronegative. Sequenced input: PBMCs. The CDR3: CASSPTGVGGYTF. In nucleotides, the CDR3 is TGTGCCAGCAGCCCTACAGGGGTAGGGGGCTACACCTTC.